This T cell receptor beta chain was found in a study of Ad26.COV2.S vaccination and SARS-CoV-2 variants. As to treatment: approximately 18 received Ad26.COV2.S at low or high dose, single or two shots; roughly five received placebo; per-sample allocation not given. Collection of samples fell on day 63 after the first vaccine or placebo injection. Germline V CDR1 and CDR2: LGHDT, YNNKEL (reference sequence). The V and J ends lost 0 bases and 7 bases respectively, with 15 bases between them. The CDR3 covers 16 residues. Clones were read by immunoSEQ multiplex PCR, and TCRdb kept only the in-frame ones, dropping some. This table has some 390,000 clones, about 89% appearing once.

This rearrangement joins TRBV3-1 (or the pseudogene TRBV3-2) to TRBJ1-4; D is perhaps TRBD1 (6 bases). The input for sequencing was peripheral blood, taken in a trial of Ad26.COV2.S vaccine versus placebo. This TCR came from a person between 18 and 65 years old who received the Ad26.COV2.S COVID-19 vaccine or a placebo. CDR3 sequence reads: CASSQERATRGEKLFF. The DNA of the CDR3 is TGTGCCAGCAGCCAAGAAAGAGCTACCAGGGGTGAAAAACTGTTTTTT.